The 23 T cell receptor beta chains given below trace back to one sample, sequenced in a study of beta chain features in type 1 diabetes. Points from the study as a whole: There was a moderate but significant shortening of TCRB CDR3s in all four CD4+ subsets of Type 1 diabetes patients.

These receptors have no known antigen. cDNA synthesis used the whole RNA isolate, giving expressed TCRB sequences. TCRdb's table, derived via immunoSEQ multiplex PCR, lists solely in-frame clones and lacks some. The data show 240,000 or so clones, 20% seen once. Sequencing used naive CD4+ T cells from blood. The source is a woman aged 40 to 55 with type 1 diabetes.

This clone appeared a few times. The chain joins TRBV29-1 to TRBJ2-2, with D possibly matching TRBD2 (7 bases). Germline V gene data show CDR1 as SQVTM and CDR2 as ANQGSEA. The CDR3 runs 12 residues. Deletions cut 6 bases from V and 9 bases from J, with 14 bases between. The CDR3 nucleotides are TGCAGCGTGGAGGGGGGGGGACGGGAGCTGTTTTTT. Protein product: CSVEGGGRELFF.

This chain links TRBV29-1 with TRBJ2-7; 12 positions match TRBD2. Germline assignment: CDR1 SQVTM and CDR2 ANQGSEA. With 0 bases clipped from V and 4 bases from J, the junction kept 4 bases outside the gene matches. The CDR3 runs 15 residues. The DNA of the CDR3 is TGCAGCGTTGAAGACGGACTAGCGGGGAAGTACGAGCAGTACTTC. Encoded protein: CSVEDGLAGKYEQYF.

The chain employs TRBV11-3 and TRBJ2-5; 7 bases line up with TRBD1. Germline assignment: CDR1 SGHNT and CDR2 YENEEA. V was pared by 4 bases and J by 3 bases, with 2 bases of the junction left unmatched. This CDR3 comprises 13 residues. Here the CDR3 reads CASSSTGEETQYF. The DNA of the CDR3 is TGTGCCAGCAGCTCTACAGGGGAAGAGACCCAGTACTTC.

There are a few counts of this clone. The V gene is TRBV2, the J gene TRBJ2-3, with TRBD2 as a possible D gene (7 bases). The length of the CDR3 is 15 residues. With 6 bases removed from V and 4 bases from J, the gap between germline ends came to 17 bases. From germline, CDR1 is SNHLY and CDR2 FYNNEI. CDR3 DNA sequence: TGTGCCAGCAGGACGGCGGGGGCGCGGGCAGATACGCAGTATTTT. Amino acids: CASRTAGARADTQYF. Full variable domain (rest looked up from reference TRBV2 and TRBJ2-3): EPEVTQTPSHQVTQMGQEVILRCVPISNHLYFYWYRQILGQKVEFLVSFYNNEISEKSEIFDDQFSVERPDGSNFTLKIRSTKLEDSAMYFCASRTAGARADTQYFGPGTRLTVL.

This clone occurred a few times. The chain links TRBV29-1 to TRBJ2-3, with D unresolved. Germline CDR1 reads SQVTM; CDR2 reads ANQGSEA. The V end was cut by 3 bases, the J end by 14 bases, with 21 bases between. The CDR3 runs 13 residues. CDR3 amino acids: CSVDTPSQATTYF. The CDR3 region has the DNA TGCAGCGTTGATACTCCCAGCCAGGCCACGACGTATTTT.

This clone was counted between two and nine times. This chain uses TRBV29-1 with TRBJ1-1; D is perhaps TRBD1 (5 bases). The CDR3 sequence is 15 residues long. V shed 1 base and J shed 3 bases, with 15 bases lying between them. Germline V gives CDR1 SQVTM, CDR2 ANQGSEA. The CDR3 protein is CSVEGPAGADTEAFF. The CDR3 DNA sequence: TGCAGCGTTGAAGGACCGGCTGGGGCAGACACTGAAGCTTTCTTT.

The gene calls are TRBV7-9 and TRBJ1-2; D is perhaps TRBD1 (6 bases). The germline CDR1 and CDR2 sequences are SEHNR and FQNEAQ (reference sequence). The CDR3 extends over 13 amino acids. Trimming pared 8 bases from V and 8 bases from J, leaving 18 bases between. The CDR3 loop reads CASGDRRLGGYTF. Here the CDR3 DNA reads TGTGCCAGCGGAGACAGGCGCCTCGGAGGCTACACCTTC.

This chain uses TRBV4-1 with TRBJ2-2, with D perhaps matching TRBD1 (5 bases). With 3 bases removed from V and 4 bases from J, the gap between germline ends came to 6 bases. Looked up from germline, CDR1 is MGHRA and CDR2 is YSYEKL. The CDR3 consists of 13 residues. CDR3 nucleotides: TGCGCCAGCAGCCACCAGGGCACCGGGGAGCTGTTTTTT. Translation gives CASSHQGTGELFF.

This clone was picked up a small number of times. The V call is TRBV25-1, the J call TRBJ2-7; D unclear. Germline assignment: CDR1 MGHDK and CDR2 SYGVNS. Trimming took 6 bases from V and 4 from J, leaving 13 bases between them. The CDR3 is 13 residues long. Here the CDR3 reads CASSAAEFYEQYF. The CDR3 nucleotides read TGTGCCAGCAGCGCGGCAGAATTTTACGAGCAGTACTTC.

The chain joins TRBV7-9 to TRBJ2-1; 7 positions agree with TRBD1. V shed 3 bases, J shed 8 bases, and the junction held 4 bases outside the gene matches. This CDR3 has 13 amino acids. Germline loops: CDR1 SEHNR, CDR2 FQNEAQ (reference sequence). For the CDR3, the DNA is TGTGCCAGCAGCTTCGCCGGACAGGATGAGCAGTTCTTC. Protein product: CASSFAGQDEQFF.

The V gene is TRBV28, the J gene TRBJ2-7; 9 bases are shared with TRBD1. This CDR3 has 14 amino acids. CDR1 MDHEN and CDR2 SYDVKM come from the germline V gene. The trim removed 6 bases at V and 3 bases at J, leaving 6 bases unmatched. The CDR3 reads CASRGRDRDYEQYF. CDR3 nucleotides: TGTGCCAGCAGAGGGCGGGACAGGGACTACGAGCAGTACTTC.

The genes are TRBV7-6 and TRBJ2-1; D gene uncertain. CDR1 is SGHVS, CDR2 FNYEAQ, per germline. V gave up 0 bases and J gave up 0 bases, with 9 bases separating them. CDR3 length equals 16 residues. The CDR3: CASSLAWPGSYNEQFF. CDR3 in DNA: TGTGCCAGCAGCTTAGCGTGGCCGGGCTCCTACAATGAGCAGTTCTTC. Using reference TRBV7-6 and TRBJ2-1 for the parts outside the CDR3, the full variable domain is GAGVSQSPRYKVTKRGQDVALRCDPISGHVSLYWYRQALGQGPEFLTYFNYEAQQDKSGLPNDRFSAERPEGSISTLTIQRTEQRDSAMYRCASSLAWPGSYNEQFFGPGTRLTVL.

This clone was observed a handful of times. The CDR3 here is CSGRAQETQYF. For the CDR3, the DNA is TGCAGTGGCAGGGCCCAAGAGACCCAGTACTTC. The V and J genes are TRBV20-1 and TRBJ2-5, with D perhaps TRBD1 (5 bases). The CDR3 consists of 11 residues. V dropped 7 bases and J dropped 1 base, with 7 bases sitting between them. Germline loops: CDR1 DFQATT, CDR2 SNEGSKA (reference sequence).

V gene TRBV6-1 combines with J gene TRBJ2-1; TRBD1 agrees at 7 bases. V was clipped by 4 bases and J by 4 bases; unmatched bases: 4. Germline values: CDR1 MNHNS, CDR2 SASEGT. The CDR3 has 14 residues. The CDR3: CASSARDRYNEQFF. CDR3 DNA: TGTGCCAGCAGTGCCCGGGACAGATACAATGAGCAGTTCTTC.

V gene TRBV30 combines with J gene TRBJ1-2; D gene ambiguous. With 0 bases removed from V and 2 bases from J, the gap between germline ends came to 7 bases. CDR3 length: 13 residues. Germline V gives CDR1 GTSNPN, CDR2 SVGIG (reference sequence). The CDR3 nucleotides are TGTGCCTGGAGTGTGGCCCTGAACTATGGCTACACCTTC. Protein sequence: CAWSVALNYGYTF.

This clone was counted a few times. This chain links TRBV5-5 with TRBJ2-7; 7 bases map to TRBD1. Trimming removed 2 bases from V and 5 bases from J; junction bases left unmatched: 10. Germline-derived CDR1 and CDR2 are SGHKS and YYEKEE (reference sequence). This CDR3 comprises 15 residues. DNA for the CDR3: TGTGCCAGCAGCTTCGTTGACAGGGATGTCCACGAGCAGTACTTC. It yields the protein CASSFVDRDVHEQYF.

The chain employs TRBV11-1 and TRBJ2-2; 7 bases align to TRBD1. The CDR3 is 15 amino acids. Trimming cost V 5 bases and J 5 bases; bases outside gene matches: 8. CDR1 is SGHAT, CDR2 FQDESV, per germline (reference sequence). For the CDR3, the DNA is TGTGCCAGCAGCCCCGGACAGGCAGAGACCGGGGAGCTGTTTTTT. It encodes CASSPGQAETGELFF.

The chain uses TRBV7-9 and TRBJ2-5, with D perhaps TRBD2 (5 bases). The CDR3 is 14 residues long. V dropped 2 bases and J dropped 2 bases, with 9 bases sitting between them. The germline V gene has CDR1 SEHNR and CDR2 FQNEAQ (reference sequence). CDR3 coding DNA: TGTGCCAGCAGCTTAAGGGAGACACAAGAGACCCAGTACTTC. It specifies CASSLRETQETQYF. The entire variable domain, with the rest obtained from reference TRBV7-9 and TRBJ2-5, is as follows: DTGVSQNPRHKITKRGQNVTFRCDPISEHNRLYWYRQTLGQGPEFLTYFQNEAQLEKSRLLSDRFSAERPKGSFSTLEIQRTEQGDSAMYLCASSLRETQETQYFGPGTRLLVL.

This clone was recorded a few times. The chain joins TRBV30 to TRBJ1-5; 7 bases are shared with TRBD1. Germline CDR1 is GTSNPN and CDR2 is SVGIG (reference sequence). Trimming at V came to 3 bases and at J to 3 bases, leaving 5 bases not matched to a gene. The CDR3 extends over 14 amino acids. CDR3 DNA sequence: TGTGCCTGGAGAGGGGGCTCCGCCAATCAGCCCCAGCATTTT. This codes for CAWRGGSANQPQHF. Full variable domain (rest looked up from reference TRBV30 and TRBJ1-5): SQTIHQWPATLVQPVGSPLSLECTVEGTSNPNLYWYRQAAGRGLQLLFYSVGIGQISSEVPQNLSASRPQDRQFILSSKKLLLSDSGFYLCAWRGGSANQPQHFGDGTRLSIL.

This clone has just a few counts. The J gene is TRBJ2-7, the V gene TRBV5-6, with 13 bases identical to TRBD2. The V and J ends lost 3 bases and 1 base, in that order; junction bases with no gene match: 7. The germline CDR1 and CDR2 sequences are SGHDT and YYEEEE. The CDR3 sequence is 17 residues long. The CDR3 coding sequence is TGTGCCAGCAGCTGGACTAGCGGGAGCACGGATTCCTACGAGCAGTACTTC. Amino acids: CASSWTSGSTDSYEQYF.

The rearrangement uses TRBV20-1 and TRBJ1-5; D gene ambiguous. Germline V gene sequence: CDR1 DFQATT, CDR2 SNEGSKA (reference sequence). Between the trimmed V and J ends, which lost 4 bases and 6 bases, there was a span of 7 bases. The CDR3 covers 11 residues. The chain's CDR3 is CSATSAQPQHF. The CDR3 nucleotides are TGCAGTGCTACGAGCGCTCAGCCCCAGCATTTT.

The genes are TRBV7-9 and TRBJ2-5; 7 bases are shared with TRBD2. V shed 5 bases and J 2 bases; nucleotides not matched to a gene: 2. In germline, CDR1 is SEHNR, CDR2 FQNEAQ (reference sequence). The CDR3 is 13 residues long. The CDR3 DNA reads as TGTGCCAGCAGCGTGGGGGGGCAAGAGACCCAGTACTTC. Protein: CASSVGGQETQYF.

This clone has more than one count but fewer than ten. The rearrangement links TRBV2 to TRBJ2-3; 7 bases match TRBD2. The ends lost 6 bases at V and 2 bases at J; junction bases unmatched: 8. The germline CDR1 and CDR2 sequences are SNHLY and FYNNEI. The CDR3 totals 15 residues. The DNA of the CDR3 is TGTGCCAGCAGCTTCGGACTAGTTATCACAGATACGCAGTATTTT. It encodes CASSFGLVITDTQYF.